One sample yielded the 30 T cell receptor beta chains listed below, sequenced in a study of technical replicates of blood from a handful of donors. This table comes from immunoSEQ multiplex PCR, and its TCRdb copy is limited to in-frame clones, with some not included. This sample has about 80,000 clones, with about 95% found just once. The sample consisted of T cells isolated from PBMCs. The source of these receptors is a human donor in good health.

This clone was picked up a small number of times. The chain employs TRBV19 and TRBJ1-1; TRBD1 matches 7 bases. The CDR3 is made up of 15 amino acids. The germline V gene has CDR1 LNHDA and CDR2 SQIVND (reference sequence). Losses at the gene ends were 4 bases for V and 7 bases for J; bases not matched to a gene: 12. CDR3 residues: CASSTKIRQGNEAFF. The DNA of the CDR3 is TGTGCCAGTAGTACCAAAATCAGACAGGGAAATGAAGCTTTCTTT.

The chain couples TRBV2 to TRBJ1-4, with D unresolved. Trimming left V 6 bases short and J 0 bases short, with 11 bases between. Per germline, CDR1 SNHLY and CDR2 FYNNEI. The CDR3 covers 15 residues. CDR3 region: CASRELGATNEKLFF. The CDR3 coding sequence is TGTGCCAGCAGAGAGCTCGGTGCAACTAATGAAAAACTGTTTTTT.

This chain joins TRBV29-1 and TRBJ2-7; TRBD1 matches at 10 bases. Germline CDR1 reads SQVTM; CDR2 reads ANQGSEA. The CDR3 has 14 residues. After removal of 2 bases from V and 4 bases from J, the junction contained 5 bases not matched to a gene. DNA for the CDR3: TGCAGCGTTGAAAGTGGACAGGGGGAATACGAGCAGTACTTC. Protein product: CSVESGQGEYEQYF.

The chain combines TRBV30 with TRBJ1-2; weak D call: TRBD1 (5 bases). The CDR3 sequence is 14 residues long. Trimming cost V 0 bases and J 4 bases, with 12 bases left between them. CDR1 and CDR2 from the germline V gene are GTSNPN and SVGIG (reference sequence). CDR3: CAWSVLGRGYGYTF. In DNA, the CDR3 is TGTGCCTGGAGTGTACTTGGAAGGGGCTATGGCTACACCTTC.

The V and J genes are TRBV10-3 and TRBJ2-7; TRBD1 aligns across 8 bases. Trimming took 8 bases from V and 3 from J; bases not matched to a gene: 9. This CDR3 is built from 14 residues. Per the germline V gene, CDR1 is ENHRY and CDR2 is SYGVKD. DNA for the CDR3: TGTGCCATCGGGCCCGGGACAGGATACTACGAGCAGTACTTC. This codes for CAIGPGTGYYEQYF.

This clone was picked up a small number of times. The CDR3 DNA reads TGCAGCGTTAAATTGAACGGGAGAGAATATGAGCAGTTCTTC. Amino acids: CSVKLNGREYEQFF. This chain links TRBV29-1 with TRBJ2-1; possible D gene TRBD2, 6 bases. Germline values: CDR1 SQVTM, CDR2 ANQGSEA. The CDR3 loop spans 14 amino acids. Trimming took off 5 bases at V and 8 bases at J, with 19 bases between the two ends.

The chain combines TRBV4-2 with TRBJ2-1; 7 bases fit TRBD2. J lost 8 bases, V lost 1 base, and 14 bases had no gene match. CDR1 LGHNA and CDR2 YNFKEQ come from the germline V gene. The CDR3 consists of 17 residues. CDR3 region: CASSQGSRELLVDEQFF. DNA of the CDR3: TGTGCCAGCAGCCAAGGCTCGCGGGAGCTCCTCGTCGATGAGCAGTTCTTC.

The V call is TRBV27, the J call TRBJ1-2; weak D call: TRBD1 (6 bases). The CDR3 has 14 amino acids. CDR1 is MNHEY, CDR2 SMNVEV, per germline (reference sequence). V dropped 6 bases and J dropped 12 bases, with 23 bases sitting between them. CDR3 sequence reads: CASRLGMGHETNTF. The DNA for the CDR3 is TGTGCCAGCAGACTGGGAATGGGACACGAAACTAACACCTTC.

The chain joins TRBV5-4 to TRBJ2-1; 10 bases align to TRBD2. Trimming cost V 3 bases and J 7 bases; bases outside gene matches: 10. The CDR3 is 16 amino acids. Looked up from germline, CDR1 is SGHNT and CDR2 is YYREEE (reference sequence). The CDR3 loop is CASSWGGASGSNEQFF. The CDR3 bases are TGTGCCAGCAGCTGGGGGGGGGCTAGCGGGAGTAATGAGCAGTTCTTC.

The genes are TRBV11-2 and TRBJ2-3; a weak D match, TRBD1 (6 bases). The CDR3 has 15 amino acids. Trimming removed 3 bases from V and 3 bases from J, with 13 bases in between. Looked up from germline, CDR1 is SGHAT and CDR2 is FQNNGV. The CDR3 protein is CASSFPTGRTDTQYF. In nucleotides, the CDR3 is TGTGCCAGCAGCTTCCCTACAGGGAGAACAGATACGCAGTATTTT. Filled out from reference TRBV11-2 and TRBJ2-3, the complete variable domain reads EAGVAQSPRYKIIEKRQSVAFWCNPISGHATLYWYQQILGQGPKLLIQFQNNGVVDDSQLPKDRFSAERLKGVDSTLKIQPAKLEDSAVYLCASSFPTGRTDTQYFGPGTRLTVL.

The CDR3 nucleotides are TGTGCCAGCAGAGCGGGAGGGCCCACCAATGAGCAGTTCTTC. This gives the protein CASRAGGPTNEQFF. V gene TRBV2 combines with J gene TRBJ2-1; 10 nucleotides line up with TRBD2. In germline, CDR1 is SNHLY, CDR2 FYNNEI. Trimming at V came to 6 bases and at J to 6 bases, leaving 5 bases not matched to a gene. This CDR3 spans 14 amino acids.

The rearrangement joins TRBV7-2 to TRBJ1-4; TRBD1 matches at 8 bases. Looked up from germline, CDR1 is SGHTA and CDR2 is FQGNSA. V gave up 5 bases and J gave up 8 bases; unmatched junction bases: 4. The CDR3 extends over 13 amino acids. CDR3: CASSAGGVEKLFF. The CDR3 region has the DNA TGTGCCAGCAGCGCAGGGGGCGTAGAAAAACTGTTTTTT.

The chain has TRBV2 and TRBJ2-7, with D unclear. The germline gives CDR1 SNHLY, CDR2 FYNNEI. The CDR3 covers 16 residues. Trimming pared 8 bases from V and 7 bases from J, leaving 27 bases between. The CDR3 region is CASGIPRDQRGWEQYF. CDR3 bases: TGTGCCAGCGGCATACCGAGAGATCAGCGCGGTTGGGAGCAGTACTTC.

The chain employs TRBV6-5 and TRBJ2-1; no firm D call. Trimming shortened V by 7 bases and J by 7 bases, and 8 bases separated the two germline ends. Germline CDR1 reads MNHEY; CDR2 reads SVGAGI. The CDR3 runs 11 residues. This CDR3 reads CASTHGNEQFF. The DNA of the CDR3 is TGTGCCAGCACCCACGGTAATGAGCAGTTCTTC.

The count of this clone is one. This chain uses TRBV7-2 with TRBJ2-5, with 9 bases lining up with TRBD2. The V segment lost 0 bases and the J segment 5 bases; nucleotides outside the gene matches: 7. The CDR3 is 16 amino acids. CDR1 and CDR2 from the germline V gene are SGHTA and FQGNSA. The CDR3 loop reads CASSLALAGIWETQYF. DNA of the CDR3: TGTGCCAGCAGCTTAGCGCTAGCGGGGATCTGGGAGACCCAGTACTTC.

This sequence joins TRBV19 and TRBJ2-7; weak D call: TRBD2 (5 bases). The CDR3 spans 14 residues. Trimming took 1 base from V and 2 from J, leaving 9 bases between them. Per germline, CDR1 LNHDA and CDR2 SQIVND (reference sequence). The CDR3 loop is CASSIGSEPYEQYF. The CDR3 region has the DNA TGTGCCAGTAGTATAGGTAGCGAACCCTACGAGCAGTACTTC.

This clone is a singleton in its sample. In DNA, the CDR3 is TGTGCCAGCAGTCCATCTGGGGGGGGTGATGGCTACACCTTC. This translates into CASSPSGGGDGYTF. The chain recombines TRBV6-5 with TRBJ1-2, with D perhaps TRBD1 (5 bases). The ends were cut back, 5 bases at V and 6 bases at J, with 16 bases in the middle. The CDR3 sequence is 14 residues long. Germline V gene sequence: CDR1 MNHEY, CDR2 SVGAGI.

This chain links TRBV28 with TRBJ2-7, with D maybe TRBD2 (6 bases). The CDR3 loop spans 14 amino acids. The germline V gene encodes CDR1 MDHEN and CDR2 SYDVKM. The V end lost 2 bases, the J end lost 3 bases, and 11 bases lay between the germline ends. CDR3 protein: CASSLIGSGYEQYF. The CDR3 DNA reads TGTGCCAGCAGTTTAATCGGGAGTGGCTACGAGCAGTACTTC.

This clone is a singleton in its sample. V gene TRBV9 combines with J gene TRBJ2-1, with 8 nucleotides matching TRBD2. From germline, CDR1 is SGDLS and CDR2 YYNGEE. This CDR3 region has 12 residues. V lost 5 bases to trimming and J lost 10 bases; unmatched junction nucleotides: 5. The CDR3 nucleotides read TGTGCCAGCAGTGGACTAGCCCGAGAGCAGTTCTTC. Translation gives CASSGLAREQFF.

In this sample, this clone turned up a few times. The rearrangement uses TRBV19 and TRBJ1-2; D might be TRBD1 (6 bases). Germline-derived CDR1 and CDR2 are LNHDA and SQIVND (reference sequence). Trimming took off 7 bases at V and 6 bases at J, with 15 bases between the two ends. The CDR3 spans 13 residues. DNA for the CDR3: TGTGCCAGTACTCCCCAGGGGTACAATGGCTACACCTTC. This gives the protein CASTPQGYNGYTF.

The V and J genes are TRBV4-1 and TRBJ1-1; D not certain. Germline V gene data show CDR1 as MGHRA and CDR2 as YSYEKL. This CDR3 comprises 17 residues. V was cut by 0 bases and J by 4 bases, with 18 bases left in between. CDR3 sequence (DNA): TGCGCCAGCAGCCAAGATCCTCGAGCCGGGAAAGCCACTGAAGCTTTCTTT. Amino acids: CASSQDPRAGKATEAFF.

The chain couples TRBV19 to TRBJ1-1; perhaps TRBD1 as D (5 bases). The CDR3 has 13 residues. CDR1 and CDR2 (germline): LNHDA, SQIVND (reference sequence). Trimming took 6 bases from V and 3 from J, leaving 11 bases between them. The CDR3 coding sequence is TGTGCCAGTAGCGTTGGGACTTACACTGAAGCTTTCTTT. This translates into CASSVGTYTEAFF.

This clone was seen just once. This chain connects TRBV7-2 to TRBJ1-1; TRBD1 agrees at 11 bases. CDR1 SGHTA and CDR2 FQGNSA come from the germline V gene. This CDR3 has 16 residues. V was pared by 0 bases and J by 5 bases, with 5 bases of the junction left unmatched. This CDR3 is CASSLALGQGATEAFF. The CDR3, as DNA: TGTGCCAGCAGCTTAGCGCTTGGACAGGGGGCGACTGAAGCTTTCTTT.

The chain recombines TRBV11-2 with TRBJ2-2; TRBD1 agrees at 11 bases. Germline V gene lookup returns CDR1 SGHAT and CDR2 FQNNGV. The J segment lost 7 bases and the V segment lost 3 bases, leaving 7 bases of the junction unmatched. This CDR3 has 16 amino acids. CDR3 coding DNA: TGTGCCAGCAGCTTCTCCGGGACAGGGGGAGACGGGGAGCTGTTTTTT. Its translation: CASSFSGTGGDGELFF.

The rearrangement links TRBV19 to TRBJ1-1; unclear D gene. The CDR3 consists of 11 residues. V was trimmed by 3 bases and J by 11 bases, leaving 10 bases between them. Germline CDR1 reads LNHDA; CDR2 reads SQIVND (reference sequence). CDR3 sequence: CASSIQRGAFF. The CDR3 nucleotides read TGTGCCAGTAGTATCCAGCGTGGGGCTTTCTTT.

The chain carries TRBV29-1 and TRBJ2-7; maybe TRBD2 (6 bases). V lost 0 bases to trimming and J lost 3 bases, with 18 bases between them. The CDR3 is 16 residues long. Germline CDR1 is SQVTM and CDR2 is ANQGSEA. The CDR3 spells CSVEDPPGGADYEQYF. CDR3 nucleotide sequence: TGCAGCGTTGAAGATCCCCCGGGCGGGGCTGACTACGAGCAGTACTTC.

This clone was detected once. V gene TRBV2 combines with J gene TRBJ2-7; D is possibly TRBD1 (5 bases). V dropped 4 bases and J dropped 2 bases, with 12 bases sitting between them. The CDR3 runs to 14 residues. Looked up from germline, CDR1 is SNHLY and CDR2 is FYNNEI. The CDR3 nucleotides read TGTGCCAGCAGTGTGCTGGACATAACCTACGAGCAGTACTTC. Translated: CASSVLDITYEQYF.

The chain employs TRBV6-6 and TRBJ1-4, with TRBD1 identical over 8 bases. V lost 7 bases, J lost 5 bases, and 12 bases stayed unmatched. The CDR3 is 16 residues long. Germline CDR1 is MNHNY and CDR2 is SVGAGI (reference sequence). The CDR3 nucleotides read TGTGCCAGCATGAACCCGGGACAGGAGGCGAATGAAAAACTGTTTTTT. Protein product: CASMNPGQEANEKLFF.

The chain couples TRBV19 to TRBJ2-4, with TRBD2 matching 7 bases. The CDR3 is 13 amino acids. With V trimmed by 9 bases and J by 7 bases, 9 bases remained unmatched. Germline-derived CDR1 and CDR2 are LNHDA and SQIVND (reference sequence). The CDR3 here is CASASGGRNIQYF. The CDR3 DNA is TGTGCCAGCGCTTCGGGGGGTAGGAACATTCAGTACTTC.

The V call is TRBV9, the J call TRBJ1-4; TRBD1 agrees at 8 bases. The V gene end was trimmed by 4 bases and the J gene end by 6 bases; junction bases not matched to a gene: 2. The CDR3 has 13 amino acids. Germline V gene sequence: CDR1 SGDLS, CDR2 YYNGEE. CDR3 nucleotides: TGTGCCAGCAGCTTGGGACAGGATGAAAAACTGTTTTTT. Protein: CASSLGQDEKLFF.